The rows below give T cell receptor beta chains drawn from one sample of a study of shared clonotypes between healthy human individuals. Measured with immunoSEQ multiplex PCR; TCRdb has only the in-frame clones, and not every one. The data contain over a million clones, approximately 96% of them singletons. Sequenced: naive CD4+ T cells sorted from blood. The receptor set was obtained from a man aged 25-40 years in good health. CDR3s include the opening cysteine and the closing phenylalanine or tryptophan. The D gene is left open where the match is weak. Size is omitted from some rows. Given values are once, few, many or a class for expanded clones.

>TRBV2|TRBJ2-2|14|NA|NA
CASERTANTGELFF
TGTGCCAGCGAGCGGACAGCGAACACCGGGGAGCTGTTTTTT
>TRBV28|TRBJ1-5|14|TRBD1|NA
CASYSQGGNEPQHF
TGTGCCAGCTACTCACAGGGGGGGAATGAGCCCCAGCATTTT
>TRBV10-3|TRBJ2-7|15|TRBD1|NA
CAISERAGGANEQYF
TGTGCCATCAGTGAGCGGGCAGGGGGCGCGAACGAGCAGTACTTC
>TRBV25-1|TRBJ2-7|11|TRBD1|NA
CAGGQGYEQYF
TGTGCCGGAGGACAGGGCTACGAGCAGTACTTC
>TRBV4-3|TRBJ2-4|17|NA|NA
CASSQVSSGLAKNIQYF
TGCGCCAGCAGCCAAGTATCCAGCGGGTTGGCCAAAAACATTCAGTACTTC
>TRBV28|TRBJ2-2|15|TRBD1|once
CASSTDRGRFGELFF
TGTGCCAGCAGTACCGACAGGGGAAGATTCGGGGAGCTGTTTTTT
>TRBV18|TRBJ1-2|14|NA|few
CASSPDRTSYGYTF
TGTGCCAGCTCACCCGACCGAACATCTTATGGCTACACCTTC
>TRBV7-9|TRBJ2-5|14|TRBD1|NA
CASSKGQGKETQYF
TGTGCCAGCAGCAAGGGACAGGGGAAAGAGACCCAGTACTTC
>TRBV11-2|TRBJ2-7|14|NA|NA
CASSGQGGSYEQYF
TGTGCCAGCAGCGGGCAGGGAGGCTCCTACGAGCAGTACTTC
>TRBV7-2|TRBJ2-7|13|NA|NA
CASSPWDVHEQYF
TGTGCCAGCAGCCCCTGGGACGTCCACGAGCAGTACTTC
>TRBV6-4|TRBJ2-1|14|TRBD2|NA
CASRLAGGDNEQFF
TGTGCCAGCAGGCTAGCGGGAGGGGACAATGAGCAGTTCTTC
>TRBV9|TRBJ2-2|15|NA|NA
CASSPRQTNTGELFF
TGTGCCAGCAGCCCCCGACAGACGAACACCGGGGAGCTGTTTTTT
>TRBV9|TRBJ1-2|16|TRBD1|NA
CASSPRGDREDYGYTF
TGTGCCAGCAGCCCCCGAGGCGACAGGGAGGATTATGGCTACACCTTC
>TRBV6-4|TRBJ2-1|16|NA|NA
CASSGREGTPYNEQFF
TGTGCCAGCAGTGGCCGCGAAGGAACTCCCTACAATGAGCAGTTCTTC
>TRBV6-5|TRBJ1-1|15|TRBD1|NA
CASSWAGQGNTEAFF
TGTGCCAGCAGTTGGGCCGGACAGGGGAACACTGAAGCTTTCTTT
>TRBV27|TRBJ2-7|13|NA|NA
CASSRYAGYEQYF
TGTGCCAGCAGTAGATACGCGGGCTACGAGCAGTACTTC
>TRBV11-1|TRBJ2-1|15|TRBD2|NA
CASSLASGRVNEQFF
TGTGCCAGCAGCTTAGCTAGCGGGAGGGTCAATGAGCAGTTCTTC
>TRBV19|TRBJ2-1|16|TRBD2|NA
CASSISSGSRYNEQFF
TGTGCCAGTAGTATATCTAGCGGGAGTAGGTACAATGAGCAGTTCTTC
>TRBV20-1|TRBJ2-7|11|NA|once
CSARGLIEQYF
TGCAGTGCTAGAGGACTTATCGAGCAGTACTTC
>TRBV2|TRBJ1-2|15|TRBD1|NA
CASSGQDRGLEGYTF
TGTGCCAGCAGTGGACAGGACAGGGGGTTGGAAGGCTACACCTTC
>TRBV4-3|TRBJ2-7|16|TRBD2|NA
CASSQDRLAGVDEQYF
TGCGCCAGCAGCCAAGACCGACTAGCGGGAGTGGACGAGCAGTACTTC
>TRBV7-8|TRBJ2-7|15|NA|NA
CASSHRGRPSYEQYF
TGTGCCAGCAGCCATCGGGGTAGGCCCTCCTACGAGCAGTACTTC
>TRBV28|TRBJ2-7|13|TRBD2|NA
CASRSSGLYEQYF
TGTGCCAGCAGATCTAGCGGACTTTACGAGCAGTACTTC
>TRBV5-4|TRBJ2-6|17|NA|NA
CASSRDFLSSGANVLTF
TGTGCCAGCAGTCGGGACTTCTTGAGCTCTGGGGCCAACGTCCTGACTTTC
>TRBV14|TRBJ1-2|14|NA|NA
CASSQAGSYYGYTF
TGTGCCAGCAGCCAGGCAGGAAGCTACTATGGCTACACCTTC
>TRBV2|TRBJ2-3|14|NA|NA
CASRVVPGADTQYF
TGTGCCAGCAGGGTAGTCCCCGGGGCAGATACGCAGTATTTT
>TRBV5-1|TRBJ2-1|15|NA|NA
CASSLVSASYNEQFF
TGCGCCAGCAGCTTGGTTAGCGCGTCCTACAATGAGCAGTTCTTC
>TRBV13|TRBJ2-7|15|TRBD2|NA
CASSFGGRDSYEQYF
TGTGCCAGCAGCTTCGGTGGGAGGGACTCCTACGAGCAGTACTTC
>TRBV2|TRBJ2-5|13|NA|NA
CASGRQAQETQYF
TGTGCCAGCGGTCGGCAGGCCCAAGAGACCCAGTACTTC